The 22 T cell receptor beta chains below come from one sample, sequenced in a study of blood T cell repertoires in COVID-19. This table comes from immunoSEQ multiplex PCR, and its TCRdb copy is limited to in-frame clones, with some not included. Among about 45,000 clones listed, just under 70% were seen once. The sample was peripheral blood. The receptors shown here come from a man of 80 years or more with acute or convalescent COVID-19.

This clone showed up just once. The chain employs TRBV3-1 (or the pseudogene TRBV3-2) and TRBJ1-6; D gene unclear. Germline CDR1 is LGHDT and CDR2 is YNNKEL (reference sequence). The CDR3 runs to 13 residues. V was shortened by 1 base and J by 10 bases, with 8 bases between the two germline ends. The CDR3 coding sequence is TGTGCCAGCAGCCAAGTTCCTTCCTCACCCCTCCACTTT. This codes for CASSQVPSSPLHF.

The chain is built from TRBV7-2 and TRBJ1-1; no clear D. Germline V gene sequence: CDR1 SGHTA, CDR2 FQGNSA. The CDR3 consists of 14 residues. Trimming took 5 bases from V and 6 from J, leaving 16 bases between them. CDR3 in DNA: TGTGCCAGCAGCCCCCGGGTTGCGGGCGCTGAAGCTTTCTTT. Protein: CASSPRVAGAEAFF.

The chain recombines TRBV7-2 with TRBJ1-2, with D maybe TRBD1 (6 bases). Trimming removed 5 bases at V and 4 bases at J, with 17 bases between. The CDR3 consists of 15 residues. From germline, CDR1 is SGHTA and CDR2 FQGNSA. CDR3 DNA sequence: TGTGCCAGCAGCCTTGGGGGCAGGAAAGGCTATGGCTACACCTTC. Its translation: CASSLGGRKGYGYTF.

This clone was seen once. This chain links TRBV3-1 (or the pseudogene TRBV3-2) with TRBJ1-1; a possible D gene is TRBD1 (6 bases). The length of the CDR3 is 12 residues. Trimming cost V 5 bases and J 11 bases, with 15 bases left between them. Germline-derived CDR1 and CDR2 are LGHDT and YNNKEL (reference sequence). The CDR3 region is CASSRTQGLAFF. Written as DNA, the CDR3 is TGTGCCAGCAGCAGAACACAGGGTCTGGCTTTCTTT.

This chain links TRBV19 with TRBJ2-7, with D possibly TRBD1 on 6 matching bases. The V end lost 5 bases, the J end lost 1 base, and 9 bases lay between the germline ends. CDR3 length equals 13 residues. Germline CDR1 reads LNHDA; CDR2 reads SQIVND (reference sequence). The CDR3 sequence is CASSVQGSYEQYF. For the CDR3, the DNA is TGTGCCAGTAGTGTCCAGGGGTCCTACGAGCAGTACTTC.

The CDR3 is CASSPYGAGGGFEQYF. CDR3 sequence (DNA): TGTGCCAGCTCACCCTACGGGGCTGGGGGGGGCTTCGAGCAGTACTTC. V is TRBV18 and J is TRBJ2-7; D is perhaps TRBD2 (7 bases). V was trimmed by 3 bases and J by 6 bases, leaving 21 bases between them. The CDR3 contains 16 residues. CDR1 and CDR2 from the germline V gene are KGHSH and LQKENI.

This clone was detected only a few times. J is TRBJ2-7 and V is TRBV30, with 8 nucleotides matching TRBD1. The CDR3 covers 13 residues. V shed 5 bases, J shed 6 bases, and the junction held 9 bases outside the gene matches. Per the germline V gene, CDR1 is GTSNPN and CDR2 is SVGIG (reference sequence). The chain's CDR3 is CAWGRTGLGEQYF. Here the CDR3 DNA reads TGTGCCTGGGGGAGGACAGGGTTAGGCGAGCAGTACTTC.

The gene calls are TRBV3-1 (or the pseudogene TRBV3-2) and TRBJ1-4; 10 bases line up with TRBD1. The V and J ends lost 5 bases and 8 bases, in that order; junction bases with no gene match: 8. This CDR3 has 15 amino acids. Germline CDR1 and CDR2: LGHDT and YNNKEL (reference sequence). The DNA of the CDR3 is TGTGCCAGCAGCGCCCGGACAGGGGGTGAGGAAAAACTGTTTTTT. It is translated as CASSARTGGEEKLFF.

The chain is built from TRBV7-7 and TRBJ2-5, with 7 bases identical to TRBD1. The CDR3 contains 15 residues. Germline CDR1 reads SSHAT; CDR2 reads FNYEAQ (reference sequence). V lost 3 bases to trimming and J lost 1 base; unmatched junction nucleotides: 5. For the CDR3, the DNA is TGTGCCAGCAGCTTTAACAGGGGCCCCCAAGAGACCCAGTACTTC. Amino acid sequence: CASSFNRGPQETQYF.

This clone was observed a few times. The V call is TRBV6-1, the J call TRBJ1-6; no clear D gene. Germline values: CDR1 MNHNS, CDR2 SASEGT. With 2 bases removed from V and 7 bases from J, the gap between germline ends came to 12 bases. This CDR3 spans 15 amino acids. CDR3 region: CASSESVVSNSPLHF. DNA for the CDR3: TGTGCCAGCAGTGAATCGGTGGTTTCAAATTCACCCCTCCACTTT.

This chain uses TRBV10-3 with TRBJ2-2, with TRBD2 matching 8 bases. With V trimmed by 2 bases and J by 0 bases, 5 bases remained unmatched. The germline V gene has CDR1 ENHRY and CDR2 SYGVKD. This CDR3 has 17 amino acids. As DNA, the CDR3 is TGTGCCATCAGTGAGACGACGGGAGGGTCGAACACCGGGGAGCTGTTTTTT. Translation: CAISETTGGSNTGELFF.

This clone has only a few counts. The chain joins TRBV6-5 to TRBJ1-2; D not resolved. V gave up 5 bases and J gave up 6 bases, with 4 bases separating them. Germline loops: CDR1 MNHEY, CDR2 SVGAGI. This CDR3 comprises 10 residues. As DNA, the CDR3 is TGTGCCAGCAGTAGAGATGGCTACACCTTC. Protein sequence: CASSRDGYTF.

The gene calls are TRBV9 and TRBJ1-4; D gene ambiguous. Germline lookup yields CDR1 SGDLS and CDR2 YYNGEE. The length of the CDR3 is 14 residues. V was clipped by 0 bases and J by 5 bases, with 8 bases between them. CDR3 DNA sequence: TGTGCCAGCAGCGTAGGAACAAAGAATGAAAAACTGTTTTTT. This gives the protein CASSVGTKNEKLFF.

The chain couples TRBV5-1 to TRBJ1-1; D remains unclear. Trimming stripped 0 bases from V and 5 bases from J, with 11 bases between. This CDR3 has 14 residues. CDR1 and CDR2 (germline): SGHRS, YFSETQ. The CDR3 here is CASSLGPGGTEAFF. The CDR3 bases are TGCGCCAGCAGCTTGGGACCCGGAGGTACTGAAGCTTTCTTT.

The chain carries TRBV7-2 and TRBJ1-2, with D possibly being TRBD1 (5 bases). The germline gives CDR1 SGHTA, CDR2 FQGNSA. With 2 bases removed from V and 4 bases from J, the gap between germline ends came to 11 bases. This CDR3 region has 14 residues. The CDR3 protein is CASSLRGSRYGYTF. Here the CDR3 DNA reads TGTGCCAGCAGCTTAAGGGGCTCACGCTATGGCTACACCTTC.

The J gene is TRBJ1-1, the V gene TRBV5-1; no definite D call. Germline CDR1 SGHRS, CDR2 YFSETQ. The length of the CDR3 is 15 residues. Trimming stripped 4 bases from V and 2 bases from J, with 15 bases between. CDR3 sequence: CASSLTGQRNTEAFF. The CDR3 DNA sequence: TGCGCCAGCAGCCTTACGGGTCAAAGAAACACTGAAGCTTTCTTT.

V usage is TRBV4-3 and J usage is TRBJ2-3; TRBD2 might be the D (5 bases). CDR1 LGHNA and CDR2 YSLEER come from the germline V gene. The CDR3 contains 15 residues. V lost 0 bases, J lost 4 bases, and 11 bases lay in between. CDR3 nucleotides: TGCGCCAGCAGCCAAGAATACGGGAACCCAGATACGCAGTATTTT. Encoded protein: CASSQEYGNPDTQYF.

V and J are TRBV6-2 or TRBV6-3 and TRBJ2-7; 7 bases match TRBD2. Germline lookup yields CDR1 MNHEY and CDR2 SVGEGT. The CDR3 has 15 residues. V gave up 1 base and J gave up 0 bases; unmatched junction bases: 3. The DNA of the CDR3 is TGTGCCAGCAGTTACTGGGGGGGGAGCTCCTACGAGCAGTACTTC. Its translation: CASSYWGGSSYEQYF.

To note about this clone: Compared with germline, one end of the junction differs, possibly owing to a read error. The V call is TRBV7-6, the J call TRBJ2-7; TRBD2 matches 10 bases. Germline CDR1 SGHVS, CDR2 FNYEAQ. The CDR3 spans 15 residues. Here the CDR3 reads CASSLESGRDYEQYF. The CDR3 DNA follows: TGTGCCAGCAGTTTAGAGAGCGGGAGGGACTACGAGCAGTACTTC.

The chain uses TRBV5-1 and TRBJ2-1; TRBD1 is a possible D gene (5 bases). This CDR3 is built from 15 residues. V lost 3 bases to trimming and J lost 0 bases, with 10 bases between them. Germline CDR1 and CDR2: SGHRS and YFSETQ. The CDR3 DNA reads TGCGCCAGCAGCTCGGACACGGTCTCCTACAATGAGCAGTTCTTC. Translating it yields CASSSDTVSYNEQFF.

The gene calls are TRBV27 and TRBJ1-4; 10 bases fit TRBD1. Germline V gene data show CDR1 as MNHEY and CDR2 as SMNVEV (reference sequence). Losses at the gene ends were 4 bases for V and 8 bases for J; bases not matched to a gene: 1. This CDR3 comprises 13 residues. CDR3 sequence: CASSWDRGEKLFF. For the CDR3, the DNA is TGTGCCAGCAGTTGGGACAGGGGCGAAAAACTGTTTTTT.

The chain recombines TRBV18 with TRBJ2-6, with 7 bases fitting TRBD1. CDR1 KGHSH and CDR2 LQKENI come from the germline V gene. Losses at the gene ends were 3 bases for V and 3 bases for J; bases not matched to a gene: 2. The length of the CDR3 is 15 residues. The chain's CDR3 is CASSPGQVGANVLTF. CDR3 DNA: TGTGCCAGCTCACCCGGACAGGTTGGGGCCAACGTCCTGACTTTC.